These 13 T cell receptor beta chains share one sample of origin, sequenced in a study of T cell responses to AZD1222 COVID-19 vaccine. The method was immunoSEQ multiplex PCR; TCRdb's version includes in-frame clones alone and lacks a portion of them. Of roughly 42,000 clones listed, approximately 85% are singletons. Sample: peripheral blood, taken 28 days after the second dose of the MenACWY control vaccine. The receptors come from an adult who received the MenACWY meningococcal vaccine as a control.

The chain carries TRBV5-1 and TRBJ2-1; possibly TRBD2 for D (5 bases). Between the trimmed V and J ends, which lost 0 bases and 1 base, there was a span of 8 bases. Germline V gene data show CDR1 as SGHRS and CDR2 as YFSETQ. This CDR3 is 15 amino acids long. The CDR3 reads CASSLDAGSYNEQFF. The CDR3 DNA reads as TGCGCCAGCAGCTTGGATGCGGGTTCCTACAATGAGCAGTTCTTC. The whole variable domain, filled in from reference TRBV5-1 and TRBJ2-1, reads KAGVTQTPRYLIKTRGQQVTLSCSPISGHRSVSWYQQTPGQGLQFLFEYFSETQRNKGNFPGRFSGRQFSNSRSEMNVSTLELGDSALYLCASSLDAGSYNEQFFGPGTRLTVL.

V and J are TRBV28 and TRBJ1-2; D is possibly TRBD1 (5 bases). CDR1 MDHEN and CDR2 SYDVKM come from the germline V gene. Trimming removed 3 bases from V and 7 bases from J, with 12 bases in between. CDR3 length: 13 amino acids. CDR3 sequence (DNA): TGTGCCAGCAGTTTCAGGGCGGCGGGTGGCTACACCTTC. Protein: CASSFRAAGGYTF.

The chain uses TRBV6-4 and TRBJ2-3; the match to TRBD2 covers 12 bases. The CDR3 has 15 amino acids. V shed 4 bases and J 2 bases; nucleotides not matched to a gene: 1. Germline CDR1 MRHNA, CDR2 SNTAGT. The CDR3 sequence is CASSGLAGDTDTQYF. CDR3 nucleotides: TGTGCCAGCAGTGGACTAGCGGGAGACACAGATACGCAGTATTTT.

The chain has TRBV28 and TRBJ2-7; weak D call: TRBD1 (5 bases). The CDR3 extends over 14 amino acids. Germline V gives CDR1 MDHEN, CDR2 SYDVKM. Deletions cut 2 bases from V and 2 bases from J, with 10 bases between. CDR3 sequence (DNA): TGTGCCAGCAGTTTACCCCAGGGCCCCTACGAGCAGTACTTC. As protein: CASSLPQGPYEQYF.

This clone was seen once. This chain links TRBV7-2 with TRBJ1-6; D possibly corresponds to TRBD1 (5 bases). The CDR3 has 15 amino acids. The germline V gene has CDR1 SGHTA and CDR2 FQGNSA. Trimming left V 5 bases short and J 9 bases short, with 17 bases between. CDR3: CASSPRTRVGSPLHF. Here the CDR3 DNA reads TGTGCCAGCAGCCCCAGGACAAGAGTTGGTTCACCCCTCCACTTT. The entire variable domain, with the rest obtained from reference TRBV7-2 and TRBJ1-6, is as follows: GAGVSQSPSNKVTEKGKDVELRCDPISGHTALYWYRQSLGQGLEFLIYFQGNSAPDKSGLPSDRFSAERTGGSVSTLTIQRTQQEDSAVYLCASSPRTRVGSPLHFGNGTRLTVT.

The V gene is TRBV28, the J gene TRBJ2-2, with 7 bases that match TRBD1. This CDR3 region has 16 residues. Germline lookup yields CDR1 MDHEN and CDR2 SYDVKM. J was trimmed by 3 bases and V by 5 bases; bases with no gene match: 9. The CDR3 sequence: CASSQGGVTDTGELFF. The CDR3 DNA is TGTGCCAGCAGTCAAGGGGGCGTAACGGACACCGGGGAGCTGTTTTTT.

The chain joins TRBV4-1 to TRBJ2-7; possible D gene TRBD2, 5 bases. This CDR3 region has 16 residues. Trimming left V 1 base short and J 3 bases short, with 16 bases between. The V gene's germline CDR1 is MGHRA and CDR2 YSYEKL. The CDR3 sequence: CASSQVSGLPIYEQYF. The CDR3 DNA follows: TGCGCCAGCAGCCAAGTATCTGGACTCCCTATCTACGAGCAGTACTTC.

The chain uses TRBV29-1 and TRBJ1-4, with a tentative D call TRBD1 (5 bases). Germline CDR1 reads SQVTM; CDR2 reads ANQGSEA. The V and J ends lost 5 bases and 7 bases respectively, with 14 bases between them. The CDR3 is 13 amino acids. The CDR3 DNA reads as TGCAGCGTTTCCTGGGGGGGGACTGAAAAACTGTTTTTT. Translated, it gives CSVSWGGTEKLFF. Based on the CDR3 plus reference TRBV29-1 and TRBJ1-4, the full variable domain is SAVISQKPSRDICQRGTSLTIQCQVDSQVTMMFWYRQQPGQSLTLIATANQGSEATYESGFVIDKFPISRPNLTFSTLTVSNMSPEDSSIYLCSVSWGGTEKLFFGSGTQLSVL.

V usage is TRBV30 and J usage is TRBJ1-6; 9 nucleotides line up with TRBD1. This CDR3 is 13 amino acids long. The germline gives CDR1 GTSNPN, CDR2 SVGIG (reference sequence). Trimming took 5 bases from V and 7 from J; bases not matched to a gene: 3. For the CDR3, the DNA is TGTGCCTGGGCCGGGACAGGGAATTCACCCCTCCACTTT. It is translated as CAWAGTGNSPLHF.

The gene calls are TRBV14 and TRBJ1-2; D is perhaps TRBD1 (5 bases). Germline V CDR1 and CDR2: SGHDN, FVKESK. CDR3 size: 15 residues. Trimming took 0 bases from V and 2 from J, leaving 10 bases between them. The CDR3 is CASSQDPWGNYGYTF. Written as DNA, the CDR3 is TGTGCCAGCAGCCAAGATCCGTGGGGGAACTATGGCTACACCTTC.

The chain is built from TRBV5-1 and TRBJ2-2; no reliable D call. From germline, CDR1 is SGHRS and CDR2 YFSETQ. The V and J ends lost 0 bases and 6 bases respectively, with 6 bases between them. The CDR3 has 13 residues. Here the CDR3 reads CASSLVVAGELFF. The DNA for the CDR3 is TGCGCCAGCAGCTTGGTGGTAGCCGGGGAGCTGTTTTTT.

CDR3 nucleotides: TGTGCCAGCAGTGATGGCCTGGGACGGACAAACTATGGCTACACCTTC. As protein: CASSDGLGRTNYGYTF. The V call is TRBV6-1, the J call TRBJ1-2; tentatively, D is TRBD1 (5 bases). The CDR3 loop spans 16 amino acids. The ends were cut back, 3 bases at V and 2 bases at J, with 16 bases in the middle. Per germline, CDR1 MNHNS and CDR2 SASEGT.

This chain connects TRBV5-5 to TRBJ1-4; 11 bases align to TRBD1. The V gene end was trimmed by 4 bases and the J gene end by 8 bases; junction bases not matched to a gene: 4. The CDR3 contains 14 residues. CDR1 is SGHKS and CDR2 is YYEKEE in the germline V gene (reference sequence). The CDR3 sequence is CASSVGTGGEKLFF. The DNA of the CDR3 is TGTGCCAGCAGCGTCGGGACAGGGGGGGAAAAACTGTTTTTT.